Listed below are T cell receptor beta chains from one sample, sequenced in a study of cytomegalovirus exposure and HLA in healthy donors. Some clones are missing from TCRdb's copy, which holds only in-frame ones; the method was immunoSEQ multiplex PCR. The table has roughly 100,000 clones, around 15% seen once. Material: PBMCs. The receptors were gathered from a female donor in good health and CMV-seronegative. The conserved cysteine and the conserved F or W are not part of the CDR3 here. Clone size appears in some rows only: once, few, many, or a class for an expanded clone.

TRBV11-2	.	TRBJ2-1	ASSPAGWDSYNEQF
TRBV7-8	.	TRBJ2-1	ASSLVGGSSYNEQF
TRBV7-6	.	TRBJ1-5	ASSGRGQEPQH
TRBV6-1	.	TRBJ2-4	ASSEWGENIQY
TRBV4-3	.	TRBJ1-2	ASSQDRGPYGYT
TRBV18	.	TRBJ2-1	ASSPQGTHNEQF
TRBV29-1	.	TRBJ2-7	SVLGLADPYEQY
TRBV7-2	.	TRBJ2-1	ASRTRPLAVMSSYNEQF
TRBV7-8	few	TRBJ2-6	ASSQYRSFSGANVLT
TRBV5-1	.	TRBJ2-5	ASSFSGAGGLETQY
TRBV19	few	TRBJ2-6	ASSISSSGANVLT
TRBV19	.	.	ASRDTAYEQY
TRBV27	.	TRBJ1-2	ASSLRQGYGYT
TRBV7-2	.	TRBJ1-1	ASSLAGSGQEAF
TRBV12-5	.	TRBJ1-3	ASGPVGGGNTIY
TRBV18	.	TRBJ1-1	ASSQGGQTNEAF
TRBV6-5	.	TRBJ2-2	ASSYRGAAGELF